This T cell receptor beta chain was recovered during a study of T cells in Graves' hyperthyroidism and ophthalmopathy. This clonotype was counted a single time. Criteria for exclusion of patients were uncontrolled infection, other autoimmune disease, pregnancy or lactation. TCR beta CDR3 region amplification was performed from RNA transcripts. Primed by the HTBI set, a first-round RT-PCR was run on the TCR CDR3. Each CDR3 protein is one row after TCRdb ran MiXCR on the multiplex PCR reads. This table holds 500,000 to 600,000 distinct CDR3 sequences, about half found once. Germline V gene lookup returns CDR1 SGHDT and CDR2 YYEEEE. The length of the CDR3 is 12 residues. After removal of 4 bases from V and 10 bases from J, the junction contained 3 bases not matched to a gene.

The clonotype was recovered from an adult woman with Graves' disease, either hyperthyroidism or ophthalmopathy (not recorded which). The J gene is TRBJ1-4, the V gene TRBV5-6, with TRBD1 identical over 8 bases. Sequencing was done on a sample of peripheral blood or thyroid tissue (not recorded which). The CDR3 loop is CASSHGTGKLFF. The CDR3 coding sequence is TGTGCCAGCAGCCACGGGACAGGAAAACTGTTTTTT.